A selection of T cell receptor beta chains follows, all from one sample in a study of blood T cell repertoires in COVID-19. Clones were sequenced by immunoSEQ multiplex PCR, and TCRdb holds only the in-frame ones, with some missing. The sample consists of some 38,000 clones, over 80% of them appearing once. What was sequenced was peripheral blood. These receptor sequences come from a woman in her twenties or thirties in a cohort sampled during active COVID-19. Each CDR3 is given with its conserved first and last residue. The D gene is left open where the match is weak. Not every row has a clone size; where given, it reads once, few, many or a size class.

v_call	j_call	clone_size	d_call	cdr3_length	cdr3_nt	cdr3_aa
TRBV7-8	TRBJ2-7	once	-	12	TGTGCCAGCAGCTTAGCTTGGCGGAGGCAGTACTTC	CASSLAWRRQYF
TRBV19	TRBJ1-1	-	-	14	TGTGCCACCCACCCGCTACAGGGAATTACTGAAGCTTTCTTT	CATHPLQGITEAFF
TRBV4-2	TRBJ1-5	-	-	14	TGTGCCAGCAGCCAAGTCCAGGGAAATCAGCCCCAGCATTTT	CASSQVQGNQPQHF
TRBV27	TRBJ1-5	few	-	14	TGTGCCAGCAGTTCGAACTCGGGCAATCAGCCCCAGCATTTT	CASSSNSGNQPQHF
TRBV5-5	TRBJ2-7	-	TRBD1	16	TGTGCCAGCAGCTTGCTCTACCGGGACAGGAGATACGAGCAGTACTTC	CASSLLYRDRRYEQYF
TRBV3-1/TRBV3-2	TRBJ2-2	-	TRBD1	16	TGTGCCAGCAGCCAGGACAGGGGGCGCATCACCGGGGAGCTGTTTTTT	CASSQDRGRITGELFF
TRBV29-1	TRBJ2-2	once	TRBD1	12	TGCAGCGGGGGACAGCACACCGGGGAGCTGTTTTTT	CSGGQHTGELFF
TRBV7-6	TRBJ2-1	-	TRBD2	17	TGTGCCAGCAGCTTAGCGTTTAGCGGGAGTTCCTACAATGAGCAGTTCTTC	CASSLAFSGSSYNEQFF
TRBV28	TRBJ1-5	-	TRBD1	16	TGTGCCAGCAGTTTATCTAGAACAGGGGGCCGTCAGCCCCAGCATTTT	CASSLSRTGGRQPQHF
TRBV6-6	TRBJ2-2	-	-	14	TGTGCCAGCAGTAAGAGACAGCGTCCCGGGGAGCTGTTTTTT	CASSKRQRPGELFF
TRBV5-4	TRBJ2-5	-	TRBD2	16	TGTGCCAGCAGCCGCCGACTAGCGGGAGGGCAAGAGACCCAGTACTTC	CASSRRLAGGQETQYF
TRBV3-1/TRBV3-2	TRBJ2-2	-	-	13	TGTGCCAGCAGCCAAGTTGAGAGCGGGGAGCTGTTTTTT	CASSQVESGELFF
TRBV5-1	TRBJ2-7	-	TRBD1	15	TGCGCCAGCAGTCTTCAGGGACAGGGGAACTACGAGCAGTACTTC	CASSLQGQGNYEQYF
TRBV6-6	TRBJ2-7	-	-	13	TGTGCCAGCAGTTACCCGACAGTATACGAGCAGTACTTC	CASSYPTVYEQYF
TRBV4-2	TRBJ1-3	-	-	13	TGTGCCAGCAGCCAAGGAGTAGGAAACACCATATATTTT	CASSQGVGNTIYF
TRBV19	TRBJ1-2	-	-	13	TGTGCCAGTAGTTTCTTAGCTCTCTATGGCTACACCTTC	CASSFLALYGYTF
TRBV3-1/TRBV3-2	TRBJ1-1	-	-	15	TGTGCCAGCAGCCCCTACGGGAGGCAGAACACTGAAGCTTTCTTT	CASSPYGRQNTEAFF
TRBV11-3	TRBJ2-7	-	-	14	TGTGCCAGCAGCGCCCGACTAGGCTCCTACGAGCAGTACTTC	CASSARLGSYEQYF
TRBV9	TRBJ2-7	-	TRBD2	18	TGTGCCAGCAGCGGTACGGGACTGTTGCGACTAGCGGGATACGAGCAGTACTTC	CASSGTGLLRLAGYEQYF
TRBV7-2	TRBJ2-7	few	-	13	TGTGCCAGCAGCTTTACTCCATTGTACGAGCAGTACTTC	CASSFTPLYEQYF
TRBV4-1	TRBJ1-2	-	-	15	TGCGCCAGCAGCCAAGCCTATGCAGGGTTCTATGGCTACACCTTC	CASSQAYAGFYGYTF
TRBV13	TRBJ2-7	-	-	13	TGTGCCAGCAGCTTAGGAGCACGCTACGAGCAGTACTTC	CASSLGARYEQYF
TRBV11-2	TRBJ2-7	few	-	14	TGTGCCAGCAGCTTCGAACGGGGCTCCTACGAGCAGTACTTC	CASSFERGSYEQYF
TRBV28	TRBJ2-7	-	-	15	TGTGCCAGCAGTTTATTCGGGAGTAGGTCCTACGAGCAGTACTTC	CASSLFGSRSYEQYF
TRBV18	TRBJ1-3	-	-	14	TGTGCCAGCCTCAGGACAAGCTCTGGAAACACCATATATTTT	CASLRTSSGNTIYF
TRBV7-9	TRBJ1-2	-	-	14	TGTGCCAGCAGCTTAGTAGCTGCCGACTATGGCTACACCTTC	CASSLVAADYGYTF
TRBV9	TRBJ1-6	few	TRBD1	15	TGTGCCAGCAGCTACGAGGGACAGTCTAATTCACCCCTCCACTTT	CASSYEGQSNSPLHF
TRBV4-2	TRBJ2-1	-	-	15	TGTGCCAGCAGCCAAGAGGACAGCTCCTACAATGAGCAGTTCTTC	CASSQEDSSYNEQFF
TRBV27	TRBJ1-1	-	-	14	TGTGCCAGCAGTATTAATGGCAAGAACACTGAAGCTTTCTTT	CASSINGKNTEAFF
TRBV29-1	TRBJ2-5	few	-	15	TGCAGCGTTGATGAGGGAATCGGGTTCCAAGAGACCCAGTACTTC	CSVDEGIGFQETQYF